This TCR beta chain appears in the sequencing data of a study of blood T cell repertoires in COVID-19 (dated by TCRdb to the early 2020s). General notes on the study: Samples from collaborators originated in the United States, Italy and Spain and spanned both the acute and convalescent phases of COVID-19. The samples were drawn from two sources: the first 160 participants of the ongoing ImmuneRACE study, and 1,000 to 1,500 subjects contributed by 6 global collaborators. The sample metadata nearly always contained a de-identified subject ID, COVID-19 status, age in years and sex. A freely available public database, intended as a resource for researchers studying the immune response to SARS-CoV-2, is where the repertoires were released. HLA class I and class II types, where available, came from metadata supplied by the sample provider rather than from assay-based typing. The material from the prospective study consisted of cDNA or gDNA derived from T cells, B-cell-depleted T cells, or PBMCs. The dataset comprised deeply sampled blood TCRbeta repertoires from subjects exposed to, actively infected with, or recovered from COVID-19. Study-wide conclusions, independent of this receptor: How much clinical and demographic metadata was included differed by source and by participant, and the metadata was provided uncurated.

As concerns this clone: Its antigen has not been determined. Per-base qualities were not stored, and no clone one base away is much larger.

The CDR3 has 15 amino acids, counting the end cysteine and phenylalanine. Only CDR3 DNA remains: 45 bases, in frame from the first base. The CDR1 and CDR2 encoded by the germline V gene (reference sequence) are MNHEY and SMNVEV. The V end loses 2 bases and the J end loses 3 bases, and a stretch of 13 bases separates them. TCRbeta CDR3 regions were amplified from genomic DNA by means of the immunoSEQ Assay, a bias-controlled multiplex PCR. Turning to the authors' computational methods: The number of nucleated cells in each sample was estimated by amplification of reference gene primers within the assay. Sequence reads were collapsed and filtered to measure the absolute abundance of every unique TCRbeta CDR3 rearrangement. For each sample, productive Simpson clonality was calculated as the square root of Simpson's diversity index over productive rearrangements. Here the immuneACCESS table is served through TCRdb, limited to in-frame sequences with V and J called. Missing clones are a known gap in these copies; in checked studies unresolved V genes cover under half, and the rest lacks a known reason. V and J calls and clone size come straight from that table; D and trimming were deduced from the DNA. This sample comprises 200,000 to 250,000 clones, approximately 81% of them detected only once. The ten biggest clones cover roughly 2.8% of the sample.

A second Seattle source provided samples from volunteer blood donors who had recovered from COVID-19. Each collaborating institution followed its own protocols to collect whole blood in K2EDTA tubes. For TCRbeta analysis, collaborators shipped samples in one of three forms: frozen whole blood, isolated PBMCs, or DNA extracted from either of those sample types. The sequence is built from TRBV27 and TRBJ1-1, with no D gene named confidently. The sequence came from a man over 45 who had recovered from COVID-19. Sequences were obtained from peripheral blood. The CDR3 reads as follows: CASSLKGTGYTEAFF. The DNA sequence is as follows: TGTGCCAGCAGTTTAAAGGGAACGGGGTACACTGAAGCTTTCTTT.